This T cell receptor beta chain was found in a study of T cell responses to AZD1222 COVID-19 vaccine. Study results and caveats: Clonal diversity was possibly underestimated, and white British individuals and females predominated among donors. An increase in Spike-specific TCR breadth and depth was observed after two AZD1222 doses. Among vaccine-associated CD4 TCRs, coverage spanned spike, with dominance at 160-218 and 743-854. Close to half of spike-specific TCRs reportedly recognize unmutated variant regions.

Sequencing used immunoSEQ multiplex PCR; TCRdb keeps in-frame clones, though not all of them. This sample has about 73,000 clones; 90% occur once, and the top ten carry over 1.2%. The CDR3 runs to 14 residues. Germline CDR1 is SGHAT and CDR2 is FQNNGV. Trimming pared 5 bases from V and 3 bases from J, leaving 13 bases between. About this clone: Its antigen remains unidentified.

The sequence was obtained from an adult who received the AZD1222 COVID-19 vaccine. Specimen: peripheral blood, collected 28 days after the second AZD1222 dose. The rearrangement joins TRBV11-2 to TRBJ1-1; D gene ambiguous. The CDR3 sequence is CASSPEPSYTEAFF. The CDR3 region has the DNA TGTGCCAGCAGCCCCGAGCCCAGCTACACTGAAGCTTTCTTT.